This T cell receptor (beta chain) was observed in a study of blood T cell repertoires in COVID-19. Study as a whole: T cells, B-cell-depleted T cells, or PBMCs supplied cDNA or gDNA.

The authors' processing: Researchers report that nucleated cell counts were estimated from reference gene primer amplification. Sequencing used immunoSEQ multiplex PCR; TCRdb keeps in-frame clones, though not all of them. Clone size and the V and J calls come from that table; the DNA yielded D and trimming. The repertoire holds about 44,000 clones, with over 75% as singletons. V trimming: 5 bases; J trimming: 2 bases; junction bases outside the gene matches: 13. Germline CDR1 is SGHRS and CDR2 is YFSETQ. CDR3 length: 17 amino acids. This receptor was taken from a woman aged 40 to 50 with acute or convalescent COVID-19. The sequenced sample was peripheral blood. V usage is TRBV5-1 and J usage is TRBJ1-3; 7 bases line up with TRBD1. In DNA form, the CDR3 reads TGCGCCAGCAGACGCGACCCGGGACAGATAACTGGAAACACCATATATTTT. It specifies CASRRDPGQITGNTIYF.